This T cell receptor beta chain was profiled in a study of cytomegalovirus exposure and HLA in healthy donors. Primers: 60 Vbeta forward and 13 Jbeta reverse. Using immunoSEQ multiplex PCR, the repertoire was profiled, and TCRdb retains in-frame clones only, with some absent. The sample has around 190,000 clones; around three quarters are singletons. CDR1 is MDHEN and CDR2 is SYDVKM in the germline V gene. The CDR3 sequence is 15 residues long. V lost 8 bases, J lost 5 bases, and 13 bases stayed unmatched. The receptor was isolated from a young woman in good health and CMV-seropositive. V and J are TRBV28 and TRBJ2-5, with 8 nucleotides matching TRBD1. The sequenced material came from PBMCs. CDR3: CASGLYRGAGETQYF. The CDR3 DNA reads as TGTGCCAGCGGCTTGTACAGGGGGGCCGGGGAGACCCAGTACTTC. The complete variable domain, with remaining parts taken from reference TRBV28 and TRBJ2-5, reads DVKVTQSSRYLVKRTGEKVFLECVQDMDHENMFWYRQDPGLGLRLIYFSYDVKMKEKGDIPEGYSVSREKKERFSLILESASTNQTSMYLCASGLYRGAGETQYFGPGTRLLVL.